One sample yielded the 17 T cell receptor beta chains listed below, sequenced in a study of blood T cell repertoires in COVID-19 (dated by TCRdb to the early 2020s). Library generation was performed with the immunoSEQ multiplex PCR assay. TCRdb mirrors the immuneACCESS table, restricted to in-frame sequences. Some clones are absent from its copies; in checked studies, under half trace to an unresolved V gene, and the reason for the others is unknown. The sample has 100,000 to 150,000 clones on record, roughly 85% of them singletons. The ten largest clones add up to under 8% of the sample. The specimen was peripheral blood. These receptor sequences come from a man aged 80 or over with active or convalescent COVID-19.

This chain joins TRBV27 and TRBJ2-3, with TRBD2 identical over 12 bases. The length of the CDR3 is 16 residues. The J segment lost 5 bases and the V segment lost 3 bases, leaving 6 bases of the junction unmatched. The germline V gene encodes CDR1 MNHEY and CDR2 SMNVEV (reference sequence). Written as DNA, the CDR3 is TGTGCCAGCAGTTTCTCTAGCGGGAGGGGTAGAGATACGCAGTATTTT. It codes for CASSFSSGRGRDTQYF.

The rearrangement uses TRBV2 and TRBJ1-4; D remains ambiguous. Between the trimmed V and J ends, which lost 4 bases and 3 bases, there was a span of 9 bases. From germline, CDR1 is SNHLY and CDR2 FYNNEI. The CDR3 loop spans 14 amino acids. DNA for the CDR3: TGTGCCAGCAGTGGCGGGGTCGCTAATGAAAAACTGTTTTTT. The encoded protein is CASSGGVANEKLFF.

J is TRBJ1-1 and V is TRBV7-9; no definite D call. Trimming removed 5 bases from V and 4 bases from J, with 17 bases in between. Germline lookup yields CDR1 SEHNR and CDR2 FQNEAQ (reference sequence). This CDR3 contains 15 residues. The DNA for the CDR3 is TGTGCCAGCAGCCGGAGGGTACTCCTCGGCACTGAAGCTTTCTTT. It is translated as CASSRRVLLGTEAFF.

The chain carries TRBV2 and TRBJ2-7, with TRBD2 matching over 10 bases. CDR3 length: 17 residues. The ends lost 7 bases at V and 0 bases at J; junction bases unmatched: 12. CDR1 is SNHLY, CDR2 FYNNEI, per germline. CDR3 residues: CASKLRTSGLNSYEQYF. The CDR3 DNA reads as TGTGCCAGCAAATTGAGGACTAGCGGATTAAACTCCTACGAGCAGTACTTC.

This clone is a singleton in its sample. V and J are TRBV5-1 and TRBJ1-1; possible D gene TRBD1, 6 bases. The CDR3 is 16 residues long. The germline gives CDR1 SGHRS, CDR2 YFSETQ. With 0 bases removed from V and 2 bases from J, the gap between germline ends came to 14 bases. The chain's CDR3 is CASSLVGGGVNTEAFF. The CDR3 DNA reads TGCGCCAGCAGCTTGGTCGGTGGGGGCGTAAACACTGAAGCTTTCTTT.

This chain links TRBV7-2 with TRBJ2-1; TRBD2 agrees at 7 bases. Unmatched junction bases numbered 8, after V lost 3 bases and J lost 0 bases. The CDR3 runs to 17 residues. Germline lookup yields CDR1 SGHTA and CDR2 FQGNSA. As DNA, the CDR3 is TGTGCCAGCAGCTTGAGACAAGCGGGGAGCTCCTACAATGAGCAGTTCTTC. This encodes CASSLRQAGSSYNEQFF.

A few counts support this clone. The V and J genes are TRBV7-2 and TRBJ1-5, with 10 bases matching TRBD1. The CDR3 covers 13 residues. The germline V gene has CDR1 SGHTA and CDR2 FQGNSA. J lost 7 bases, V lost 4 bases, and 1 base had no gene match. The CDR3 nucleotides are TGTGCCAGCAGCTGGGGACAGGGGCAGCCCCAGCATTTT. Protein product: CASSWGQGQPQHF.

The V gene is TRBV29-1, the J gene TRBJ1-2; D is ambiguous. This CDR3 contains 12 residues. V lost 4 bases and J lost 4, with 10 bases in between. Germline V CDR1 and CDR2: SQVTM, ANQGSEA. The CDR3 reads CSVGPVLYGYTF. CDR3 DNA: TGCAGCGTTGGTCCCGTTCTCTATGGCTACACCTTC.

The DNA of the CDR3 is TGTGCCAGCAGCTCAGACCCGGGCGGGAACTACGAGCAGTACTTC. Protein: CASSSDPGGNYEQYF. The genes are TRBV7-2 and TRBJ2-7; maybe TRBD2 (6 bases). The V and J ends lost 4 bases and 3 bases respectively, with 16 bases between them. The CDR3 loop spans 15 amino acids. From germline, CDR1 is SGHTA and CDR2 FQGNSA.

This sequence joins TRBV4-1 and TRBJ2-5; 9 positions match TRBD2. The CDR3 spans 20 residues. With 0 bases clipped from V and 4 bases from J, the junction kept 18 bases outside the gene matches. CDR1 is MGHRA and CDR2 is YSYEKL in the germline V gene. The CDR3 loop is CASSQDLLPGLAPRRETQYF. The CDR3 DNA is TGCGCCAGCAGCCAAGACCTCTTACCGGGACTAGCTCCACGGCGAGAGACCCAGTACTTC.

This clone was counted only a few times. Written as DNA, the CDR3 is TGTGCCAGCAGCTCTCGTGACAGGGGGCCCAACTATGGCTACACCTTC. It yields the protein CASSSRDRGPNYGYTF. The chain has TRBV14 and TRBJ1-2; 10 bases are shared with TRBD1. This CDR3 comprises 16 residues. Germline-derived CDR1 and CDR2 are SGHDN and FVKESK. V was clipped by 5 bases and J by 2 bases; unmatched bases: 8. The whole variable domain, remainder taken from reference TRBV14 and TRBJ1-2, is EAGVTQFPSHSVIEKGQTVTLRCDPISGHDNLYWYRRVMGKEIKFLLHFVKESKQDESGMPNNRFLAERTGGTYSTLKVQPAELEDSGVYFCASSSRDRGPNYGYTFGSGTRLTVV.

This clone was counted a few times. The chain links TRBV7-7 to TRBJ2-1, with 8 bases lining up with TRBD2. J lost 6 bases, V lost 8 bases, and 9 bases had no gene match. CDR3 length equals 14 residues. Germline V gives CDR1 SSHAT, CDR2 FNYEAQ (reference sequence). In DNA, the CDR3 is TGTGCCAGCTCCCTAGCGGGTAAGAGCAATGAGCAGTTCTTC. It yields the protein CASSLAGKSNEQFF.

This chain's CDR3 is CASSLPGLAGGTDTQYF. CDR3 in DNA: TGTGCCAGCAGCCTTCCGGGACTAGCGGGGGGCACAGATACGCAGTATTTT. The genes are TRBV5-4 and TRBJ2-3, with 14 bases identical to TRBD2. The J segment lost 1 base and the V segment lost 4 bases, leaving 5 bases of the junction unmatched. Germline V gives CDR1 SGHNT, CDR2 YYREEE (reference sequence). The CDR3 spans 17 residues.

The chain combines TRBV6-5 with TRBJ2-7; 8 positions match TRBD1. This CDR3 has 12 amino acids. Germline V gives CDR1 MNHEY, CDR2 SVGAGI. V dropped 6 bases and J dropped 7; count of bases not matched to a gene: 5. CDR3 sequence: CASSRQGREQYF. The CDR3, as DNA: TGTGCCAGCAGCCGACAGGGGAGGGAGCAGTACTTC.

The chain uses TRBV7-2 and TRBJ2-7, with 7 bases lining up with TRBD1. CDR1 and CDR2 (germline): SGHTA, FQGNSA. V lost 4 bases to trimming and J lost 2 bases; unmatched junction nucleotides: 8. The CDR3 totals 15 residues. CDR3 nucleotide sequence: TGTGCCAGCAGCTCCCGGTCGACAGGGCCCTACGAGCAGTACTTC. Encoded protein: CASSSRSTGPYEQYF.

This rearrangement joins TRBV29-1 to TRBJ1-2; unclear D gene. Germline CDR1 reads SQVTM; CDR2 reads ANQGSEA. There are 12 residues in the CDR3. Trimming stripped 7 bases from V and 2 bases from J, with 11 bases between. Written as DNA, the CDR3 is TGCAGCGCTATGGCGGGAAACTATGGCTACACCTTC. Protein: CSAMAGNYGYTF. The full variable domain, rest sourced from reference TRBV29-1 and TRBJ1-2, is SAVISQKPSRDICQRGTSLTIQCQVDSQVTMMFWYRQQPGQSLTLIATANQGSEATYESGFVIDKFPISRPNLTFSTLTVSNMSPEDSSIYLCSAMAGNYGYTFGSGTRLTVV.

The chain couples TRBV3-1 (or the pseudogene TRBV3-2) to TRBJ1-6; D gene unclear. V lost 1 base, J lost 6 bases, and 7 bases lay in between. The V gene's germline CDR1 is LGHDT and CDR2 YNNKEL (reference sequence). The CDR3 loop spans 14 amino acids. CDR3 sequence: CASSQVEGNSPLHF. DNA of the CDR3: TGTGCCAGCAGCCAAGTAGAGGGTAATTCACCCCTCCACTTT.